This TCR beta chain came from a study of graft-versus-host responses after intestinal transplantation. This table comes from immunoSEQ multiplex PCR, and its TCRdb copy is limited to in-frame clones, with some not included. In the table there are 95,000 to 110,000 clones, about nine tenths of which are singletons. About this clone itself: No antigen is known for it.

This sequence was found in a human donor who was the organ donor for an intestinal transplant. This specimen consisted of unstimulated CD4+ T cells sorted from spleen or lymph node cells, obtained before transplant.

CDR3 coding DNA: TGTGCCAGTAGTAATCTAGCGGGAGGCTACGAGCAGTACTTC. As protein: CASSNLAGGYEQYF. The rearrangement joins TRBV19 to TRBJ2-5, with 11 bases that match TRBD2. The J call is doubtful: the DNA matches TRBJ2-7 better. The CDR3 has 14 amino acids. CDR1 is LNHDA, CDR2 SQIVND, per germline (reference sequence).